This T cell receptor (beta chain) was captured in a study of blood T cell repertoires in COVID-19. Study-level information: Sample material is recorded as cDNA or gDNA derived from T cells, B-cell-depleted T cells, or PBMCs.

Data came from immunoSEQ multiplex PCR; TCRdb stores just in-frame clones and leaves some out. The sample carries about 130,000 clones, about 80% recorded once. Donors in Cohort 3 counted as recovered after two negative PCRs, clearance, or symptom resolution. The V and J ends lost 0 bases and 9 bases, in that order; junction bases with no gene match: 4. This CDR3 has 13 residues. Germline V gene sequence: CDR1 SGDLS, CDR2 YYNGEE. The chain combines TRBV9 with TRBJ1-1; 8 bases agree with TRBD1. Input material: PBMCs or T cells enriched from blood (not recorded which). The receptor's source is a man aged 45-65 years who had recovered from COVID-19. As DNA, the CDR3 is TGTGCCAGCAGCGTAGACGGGACAGGTAAAGCTTTCTTT. It codes for CASSVDGTGKAFF.